This entry lists 8 T cell receptor beta chains sequenced from one sample in a study of cytomegalovirus exposure and HLA in healthy donors. PCR employed 60 Vbeta and 13 Jbeta primers. Sequencing used immunoSEQ multiplex PCR; TCRdb keeps in-frame clones, though not all of them. The repertoire holds 50,000 to 65,000 clones, with around 72% as singletons. The sequenced sample was PBMCs. The source of these receptors is a woman aged 45-59 years in good health and CMV-seropositive.

This clone is a singleton in its sample. The genes are TRBV9 and TRBJ2-3; 8 bases are shared with TRBD2. CDR1 is SGDLS, CDR2 YYNGEE, per germline. This CDR3 has 16 amino acids. V was clipped by 0 bases and J by 4 bases; unmatched bases: 7. The CDR3 reads CASSVAHGRAADTQYF. The CDR3 DNA sequence: TGTGCCAGCAGCGTAGCTCACGGGAGGGCCGCAGATACGCAGTATTTT.

V gene TRBV28 combines with J gene TRBJ1-5; D is possibly TRBD1 (5 bases). This CDR3 region has 16 residues. Germline CDR1 is MDHEN and CDR2 is SYDVKM. Trimming stripped 4 bases from V and 0 bases from J, with 13 bases between. The CDR3 sequence is CASSSRWDSSNQPQHF. The CDR3 DNA follows: TGTGCCAGCAGTTCGCGATGGGACTCTAGCAATCAGCCCCAGCATTTT.

The V and J genes are TRBV11-2 and TRBJ2-7; TRBD1 is a possible D gene (6 bases). The CDR3 is made up of 12 amino acids. Trimming pared 6 bases from V and 7 bases from J, leaving 13 bases between. Germline values: CDR1 SGHAT, CDR2 FQNNGV. The CDR3 loop reads CASSLTGGEQYF. Written as DNA, the CDR3 is TGTGCCAGCAGTCTGACAGGTGGGGAGCAGTACTTC.

The CDR3 sequence: CASSVGTVNYGYTF. For the CDR3, the DNA is TGTGCCAGCAGTGTCGGGACAGTCAACTATGGCTACACCTTC. The chain links TRBV6-1 to TRBJ1-2; TRBD1 matches 7 bases. Germline trimming cut 4 bases from V and 2 bases from J; bases unmatched to any gene: 4. The CDR3 spans 14 residues. Germline loops: CDR1 MNHNS, CDR2 SASEGT.

V and J are TRBV5-6 and TRBJ2-3, with D possibly matching TRBD2 (5 bases). V shed 4 bases and J shed 0 bases, with 9 bases lying between them. The CDR3 is 14 residues long. The germline gives CDR1 SGHDT, CDR2 YYEEEE. CDR3 in DNA: TGTGCCAGCAGCCAGGACTGGAGCACAGATACGCAGTATTTT. This translates into CASSQDWSTDTQYF. Together with reference TRBV5-6 and TRBJ2-3, the CDR3 gives the full variable domain: DAGVTQSPTHLIKTRGQQVTLRCSPKSGHDTVSWYQQALGQGPQFIFQYYEEEERQRGNFPDRFSGHQFPNYSSELNVNALLLGDSALYLCASSQDWSTDTQYFGPGTRLTVL.

DNA of the CDR3: TGTGCCAGCAGTTACTTCCCGTATAGCACAGATACGCAGTATTTT. Its translation: CASSYFPYSTDTQYF. V usage is TRBV6-5 and J usage is TRBJ2-3; D unclear. The ends were cut back, 1 base at V and 0 bases at J, with 8 bases in the middle. The CDR3 runs 15 residues. Germline CDR1 and CDR2: MNHEY and SVGAGI.

The chain combines TRBV5-6 with TRBJ1-1; D unclear. This CDR3 spans 11 amino acids. Trimming shortened V by 4 bases and J by 3 bases, and 4 bases separated the two germline ends. Per germline, CDR1 SGHDT and CDR2 YYEEEE. The CDR3 region is CASSQYTEAFF. The CDR3 DNA follows: TGTGCCAGCAGCCAATACACTGAAGCTTTCTTT.

The chain links TRBV25-1 to TRBJ1-1; TRBD1 matches 8 bases. The V gene's germline CDR1 is MGHDK and CDR2 SYGVNS. With 7 bases clipped from V and 1 base from J, the junction kept 2 bases outside the gene matches. The CDR3 has 13 amino acids. The CDR3 here is CASTQGGNTEAFF. The CDR3 DNA reads as TGTGCCAGCACACAGGGGGGGAACACTGAAGCTTTCTTT. Supplemented by reference TRBV25-1 and TRBJ1-1, the full variable domain reads EADIYQTPRYLVIGTGKKITLECSQTMGHDKMYWYQQDPGMELHLIHYSYGVNSTEKGDLSSESTVSRIRTEHFPLTLESARPSHTSQYLCASTQGGNTEAFFGQGTRLTVV.